Listed below are T cell receptor beta chains from one sample, sequenced in a study of PD-L1 blockade in urothelial cancer. Profiled with immunoSEQ multiplex PCR; TCRdb holds only in-frame clones, not every one. The sample consists of 65,000 to 90,000 clones, 84% of them appearing once. The specimen was PBMCs, collected around atezolizumab (anti-PD-L1) treatment. These receptors were collected from a woman in her seventies with urothelial cancer. Each CDR3 is given with its conserved first and last residue. A D gene is named only where the DNA matches it firmly. Clone size is stated in some rows and not others, as once, few, many or a class when expanded.

J gene	V gene	clone size	D gene	CDR3 protein	CDR3 DNA
TRBJ2-7	TRBV7-2	.	.	CASSLASSYEQYF	TGTGCCAGCAGCTTAGCGAGTTCCTACGAGCAGTACTTC
TRBJ2-2	TRBV29-1	.	TRBD1	CSVAGQGRTGELFF	TGCAGCGTTGCCGGACAGGGTAGGACCGGGGAGCTGTTTTTT
TRBJ1-2	TRBV30	.	TRBD1	CAWISNAGDRGSGGYTF	TGTGCCTGGATCTCAAACGCCGGGGACAGGGGATCAGGGGGCTACACCTTC
TRBJ2-2	TRBV19	.	TRBD2	CATGTSGNTGELFF	TGTGCCACAGGGACTAGCGGGAACACCGGGGAGCTGTTTTTT
TRBJ2-7	TRBV29-1	.	TRBD1	CSVGTGSSYEQYF	TGCAGCGTTGGGACAGGGAGCTCCTACGAGCAGTACTTC
TRBJ2-7	TRBV27	.	.	CASSLSPRTSEQYF	TGTGCCAGCAGTTTATCCCCTAGAACGAGCGAGCAGTACTTC
TRBJ1-4	TRBV9	.	.	CASSFSATNEKLFF	TGTGCCAGCTCCTTCTCCGCAACTAATGAAAAACTGTTTTTT
TRBJ2-3	TRBV10-3	few	TRBD2	CAISATSALLPTADTQYF	TGTGCCATCAGTGCGACTAGCGCCCTACTTCCCACGGCAGATACGCAGTATTTT
TRBJ2-2	TRBV5-1	once	TRBD2	CASSKLAGTGELFF	TGCGCCAGCAGTAAACTAGCGGGGACCGGGGAGCTGTTTTTT
TRBJ2-1	TRBV11-3	once	.	CASSLVAEAEQFF	TGTGCCAGCAGCTTAGTAGCAGAAGCTGAGCAGTTCTTC
TRBJ2-3	TRBV18	.	.	CASSPLGTGDTQYF	TGTGCCAGCTCACCGCTAGGTACGGGAGATACGCAGTATTTT
TRBJ2-1	TRBV9	.	.	CASQRDNEQFF	TGTGCCAGCCAGAGGGACAATGAGCAGTTCTTC
TRBJ2-5	TRBV11-2	few	TRBD2	CASSFGTSGGAGETQYF	TGTGCCAGCAGCTTCGGGACTAGCGGGGGGGCCGGAGAGACCCAGTACTTC
TRBJ1-3	TRBV5-1	few	.	CASRTLSGNTIYF	TGCGCCAGCCGGACACTCTCTGGAAACACCATATATTTT
TRBJ2-7	TRBV7-6	.	TRBD2	CASSPVAGGMHYEQYF	TGTGCCAGCAGCCCTGTAGCGGGAGGGATGCACTACGAGCAGTACTTC
TRBJ2-7	TRBV19	few	.	CASSIAFLGTISYEQYF	TGTGCCAGTAGTATAGCGTTCCTCGGGACAATCTCCTACGAGCAGTACTTC
TRBJ1-2	TRBV18	few	.	CASSPREDGYTF	TGTGCCAGCTCACCTCGGGAAGACGGCTACACCTTC